These T cell receptor beta chains were read from a single sample in a study of shared clonotypes between healthy human individuals. The table came from immunoSEQ multiplex PCR; TCRdb's copy has only in-frame clones and leaves some out. Of some 510,000 clones in the sample, roughly 78% were seen once. Sequencing was done on a sample of PBMCs. These receptors were taken from a woman in her thirties or forties in good health. Some clones in this sample may be carry-over from other donors' samples. Each CDR3 is given with its conserved first and last residue. A D gene is named only where the DNA matches it firmly. Clone size is not always given. Where it is, it says once, few, many or a class for expanded clones.

v_call,d_call,j_call,clone_size,cdr3_aa
TRBV6-5,NA,TRBJ2-7,NA,CASSPEERRPYEQYF
TRBV28,NA,TRBJ2-5,NA,CASASFETQYF
TRBV6-1,TRBD2,TRBJ2-1,NA,CASSGTGTRVPNEQFF
TRBV25-1,TRBD1,TRBJ1-4,NA,CASRGDRGRGKLFF
TRBV27,NA,TRBJ2-1,many,CASSLGSSRDNEQFF
TRBV28,NA,TRBJ2-2,once,CASSLWRGTGELFF
TRBV5-1,NA,TRBJ2-7,NA,CASSPRHGDSYEQYF
TRBV28,NA,TRBJ2-7,NA,CASSLGWQGLYEQYF
TRBV11-3,TRBD2,TRBJ2-5,few,CASSLAGGGETQYF
TRBV18,TRBD1,TRBJ1-1,NA,CASSLRGTGVLNTEAFF
TRBV30,TRBD1,TRBJ1-2,once,CAWSVGRGLVGYTF
TRBV11-2,NA,TRBJ1-2,few,CASSLRGGAGYTF
TRBV11-2,TRBD2,TRBJ2-7,NA,CASSLVRGSSGHEQYF
TRBV7-2,TRBD2,TRBJ2-5,NA,CASSLSRSGETQYF
TRBV5-1,TRBD2,TRBJ2-5,NA,CASSSGLAGGEETQYF
TRBV4-1,NA,TRBJ2-7,NA,CASSQDRTNQQYF
TRBV7-2,TRBD2,TRBJ2-3,many,CASSFWGGSPDTQYF
TRBV6-6,NA,TRBJ2-7,NA,CASSLQEGGEQYF
TRBV21-1,NA,TRBJ2-2,NA,CASSTTQEAGVDTGELFF
TRBV6-1,TRBD1,TRBJ2-1,NA,CASSVLGTGRGNEQFF
TRBV7-2,NA,TRBJ2-3,NA,CASSLRPTTDTQYF
TRBV25-1,NA,TRBJ2-2,NA,CASSEYSSTGELFF
TRBV6-6,TRBD1,TRBJ2-2,many,CASSTGDAGELFF
TRBV5-4,NA,TRBJ2-5,many,CASSSSASGRETQYF
TRBV11-3,NA,TRBJ1-4,NA,CASSGRSNEKLFF
TRBV7-9,TRBD2,TRBJ2-1,once,CASSKLAGDVFF
TRBV5-1,NA,TRBJ2-7,NA,CASSLGQATYEQYF
TRBV7-2,TRBD1,TRBJ2-3,NA,CASSLALGTDTDTQYF
TRBV15,NA,TRBJ2-7,once,CATSRGPGSGEQYF
TRBV25-1,NA,TRBJ2-7,NA,CASSDWLGPGRYEQYF
TRBV7-2,NA,TRBJ2-1,NA,CASSLSAAAYNEQFF
TRBV5-1,NA,TRBJ2-7,NA,CASRYRDKGNYEQYF
TRBV4-1,NA,TRBJ2-7,NA,CASSRVAGPAAYEQYF
TRBV6-6,NA,TRBJ2-7,NA,CASSPPTGNEQYF
TRBV9,NA,TRBJ1-4,NA,CASSVDNEKLFF
TRBV6-1,TRBD2,TRBJ2-2,NA,CASRRGGNTGELFF
TRBV5-8,NA,TRBJ2-7,NA,CASSTLTDYEQYF
TRBV28,NA,TRBJ2-1,few,CASSPPGTQNEQFF
TRBV7-6,TRBD2,TRBJ2-7,NA,CASSRRTSGRADAYEQYF